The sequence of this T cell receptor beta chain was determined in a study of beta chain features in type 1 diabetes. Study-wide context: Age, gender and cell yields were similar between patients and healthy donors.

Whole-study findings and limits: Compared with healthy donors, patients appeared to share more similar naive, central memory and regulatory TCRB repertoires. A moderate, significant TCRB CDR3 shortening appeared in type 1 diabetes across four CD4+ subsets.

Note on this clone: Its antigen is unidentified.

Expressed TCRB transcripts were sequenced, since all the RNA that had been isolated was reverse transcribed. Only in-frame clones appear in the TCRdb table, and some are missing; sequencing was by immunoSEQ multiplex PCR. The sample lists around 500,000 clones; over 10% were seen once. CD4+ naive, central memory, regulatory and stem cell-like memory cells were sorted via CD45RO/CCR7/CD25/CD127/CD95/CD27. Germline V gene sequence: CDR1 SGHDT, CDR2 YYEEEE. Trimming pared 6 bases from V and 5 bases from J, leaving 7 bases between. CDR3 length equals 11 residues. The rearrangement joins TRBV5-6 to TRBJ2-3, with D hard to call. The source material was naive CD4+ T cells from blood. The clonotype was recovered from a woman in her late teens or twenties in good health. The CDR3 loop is CASNFGDTQYF. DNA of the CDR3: TGTGCCAGCAATTTCGGAGATACGCAGTATTTT.